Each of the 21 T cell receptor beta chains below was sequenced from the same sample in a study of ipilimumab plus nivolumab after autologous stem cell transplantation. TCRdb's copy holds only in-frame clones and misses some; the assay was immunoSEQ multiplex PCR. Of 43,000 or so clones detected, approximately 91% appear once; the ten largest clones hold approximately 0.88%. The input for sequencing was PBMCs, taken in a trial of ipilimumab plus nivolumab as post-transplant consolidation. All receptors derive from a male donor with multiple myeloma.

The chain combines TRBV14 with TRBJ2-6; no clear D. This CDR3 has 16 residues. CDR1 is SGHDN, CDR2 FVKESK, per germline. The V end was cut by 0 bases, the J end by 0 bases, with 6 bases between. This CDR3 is CASSQDPSSGANVLTF. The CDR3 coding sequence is TGTGCCAGCAGCCAAGATCCGAGCTCTGGGGCCAACGTCCTGACTTTC.

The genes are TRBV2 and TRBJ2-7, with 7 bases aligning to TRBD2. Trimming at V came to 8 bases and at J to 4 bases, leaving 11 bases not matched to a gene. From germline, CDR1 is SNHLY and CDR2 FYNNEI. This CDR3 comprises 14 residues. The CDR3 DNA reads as TGTGCCAGCCGGCGGGGCGGGAGCGGATACGAGCAGTACTTC. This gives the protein CASRRGGSGYEQYF.

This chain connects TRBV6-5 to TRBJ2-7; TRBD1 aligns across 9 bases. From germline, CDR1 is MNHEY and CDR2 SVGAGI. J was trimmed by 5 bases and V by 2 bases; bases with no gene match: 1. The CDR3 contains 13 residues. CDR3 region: CASSYNRGHEQYF. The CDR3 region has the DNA TGTGCCAGCAGTTACAACAGGGGGCACGAGCAGTACTTC.

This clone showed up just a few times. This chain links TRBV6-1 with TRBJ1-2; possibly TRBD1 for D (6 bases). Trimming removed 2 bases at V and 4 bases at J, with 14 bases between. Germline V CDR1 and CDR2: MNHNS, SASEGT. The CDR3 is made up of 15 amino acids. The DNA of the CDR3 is TGTGCCAGCAGTGAAACTGGGGGGCTTGGCTATGGCTACACCTTC. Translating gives CASSETGGLGYGYTF.

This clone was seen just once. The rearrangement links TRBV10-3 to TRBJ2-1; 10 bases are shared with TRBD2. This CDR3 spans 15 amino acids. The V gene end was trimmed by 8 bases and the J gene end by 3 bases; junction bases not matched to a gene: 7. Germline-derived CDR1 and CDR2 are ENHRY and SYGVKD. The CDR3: CAISLAGAIYNEQFF. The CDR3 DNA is TGTGCCATCTCTCTAGCGGGGGCCATCTACAATGAGCAGTTCTTC.

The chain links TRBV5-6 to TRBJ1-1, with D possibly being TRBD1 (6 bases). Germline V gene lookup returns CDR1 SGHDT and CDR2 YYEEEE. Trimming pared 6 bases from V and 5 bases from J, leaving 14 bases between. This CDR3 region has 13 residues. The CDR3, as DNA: TGTGCCAGCAACGGGGGGCGCAGGACTGAAGCTTTCTTT. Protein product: CASNGGRRTEAFF.

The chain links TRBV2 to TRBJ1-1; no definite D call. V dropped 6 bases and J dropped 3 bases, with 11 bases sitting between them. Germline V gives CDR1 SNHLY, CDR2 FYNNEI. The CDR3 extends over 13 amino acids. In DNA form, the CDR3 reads TGTGCCAGCAGCGCGCTTCTGGACACTGAAGCTTTCTTT. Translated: CASSALLDTEAFF. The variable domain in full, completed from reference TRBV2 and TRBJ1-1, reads EPEVTQTPSHQVTQMGQEVILRCVPISNHLYFYWYRQILGQKVEFLVSFYNNEISEKSEIFDDQFSVERPDGSNFTLKIRSTKLEDSAMYFCASSALLDTEAFFGQGTRLTVV.

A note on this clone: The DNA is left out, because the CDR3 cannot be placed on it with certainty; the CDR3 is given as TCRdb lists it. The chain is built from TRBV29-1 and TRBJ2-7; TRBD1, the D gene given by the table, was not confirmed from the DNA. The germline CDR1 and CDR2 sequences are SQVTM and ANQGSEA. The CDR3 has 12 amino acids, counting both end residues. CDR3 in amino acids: CSVGKGAGERYF.

CDR3 residues: CASFRGQGGAETQYF. CDR3 DNA sequence: TGTGCCAGCTTTAGGGGACAGGGAGGCGCAGAGACCCAGTACTTC. The V gene is TRBV6-1, the J gene TRBJ2-5; 9 bases align to TRBD1. The CDR3 has 15 amino acids. Trimming at V came to 8 bases and at J to 4 bases, leaving 11 bases not matched to a gene. Germline CDR1 reads MNHNS; CDR2 reads SASEGT.

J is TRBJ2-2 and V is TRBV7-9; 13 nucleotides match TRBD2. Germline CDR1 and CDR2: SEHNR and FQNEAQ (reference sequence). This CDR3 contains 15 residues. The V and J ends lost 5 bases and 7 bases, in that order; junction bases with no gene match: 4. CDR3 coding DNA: TGTGCCAGCAGCGGACTAGCGGGAGCGATCGGGGAGCTGTTTTTT. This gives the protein CASSGLAGAIGELFF.

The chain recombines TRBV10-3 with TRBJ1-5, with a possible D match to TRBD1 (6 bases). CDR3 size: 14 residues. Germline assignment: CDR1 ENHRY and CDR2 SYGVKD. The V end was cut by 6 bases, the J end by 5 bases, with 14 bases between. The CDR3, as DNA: TGTGCCATCAGGGCCGGACAGAAGGATCAGCCCCAGCATTTT. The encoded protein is CAIRAGQKDQPQHF.

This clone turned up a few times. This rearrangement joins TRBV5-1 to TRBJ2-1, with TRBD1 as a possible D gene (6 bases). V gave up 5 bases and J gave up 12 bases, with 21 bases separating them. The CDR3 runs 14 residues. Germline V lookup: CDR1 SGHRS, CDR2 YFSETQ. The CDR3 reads CASRLETGPVGQFF. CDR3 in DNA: TGCGCCAGCAGACTTGAGACAGGCCCGGTAGGGCAGTTCTTC.

CDR3 bases: TGTGCCAGCAGCTTCGGACTGAGCACAGATACGCAGTATTTT. Its protein product is CASSFGLSTDTQYF. The rearrangement uses TRBV6-5 and TRBJ2-3, with TRBD2 as a possible D gene (5 bases). Germline CDR1 and CDR2: MNHEY and SVGAGI. This CDR3 is 14 amino acids long. V was pared by 6 bases and J by 0 bases, with 10 bases between.

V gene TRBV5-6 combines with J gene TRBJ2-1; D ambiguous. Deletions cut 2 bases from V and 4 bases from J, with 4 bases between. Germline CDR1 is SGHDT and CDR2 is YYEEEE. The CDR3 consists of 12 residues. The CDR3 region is CASSFGYNEQFF. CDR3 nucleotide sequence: TGTGCCAGCAGCTTTGGGTACAATGAGCAGTTCTTC.

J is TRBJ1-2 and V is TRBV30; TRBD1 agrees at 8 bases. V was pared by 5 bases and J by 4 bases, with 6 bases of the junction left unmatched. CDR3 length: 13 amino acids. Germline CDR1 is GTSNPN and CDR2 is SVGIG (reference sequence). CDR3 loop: CAWVRQGFYGYTF. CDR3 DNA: TGTGCCTGGGTTAGACAGGGGTTCTATGGCTACACCTTC.

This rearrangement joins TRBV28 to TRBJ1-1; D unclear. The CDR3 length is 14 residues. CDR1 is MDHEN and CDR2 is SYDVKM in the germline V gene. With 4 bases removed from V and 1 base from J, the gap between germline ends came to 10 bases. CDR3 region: CASSSHIQNTEAFF. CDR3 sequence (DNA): TGTGCCAGCAGTTCCCATATACAGAACACTGAAGCTTTCTTT.

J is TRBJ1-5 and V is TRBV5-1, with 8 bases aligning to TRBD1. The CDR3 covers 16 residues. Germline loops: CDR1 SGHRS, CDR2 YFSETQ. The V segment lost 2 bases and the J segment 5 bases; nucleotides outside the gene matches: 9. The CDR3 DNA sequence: TGCGCCAGCAGCTTAGAGCCAGGGGGCTCGCATCAGCCCCAGCATTTT. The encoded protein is CASSLEPGGSHQPQHF.

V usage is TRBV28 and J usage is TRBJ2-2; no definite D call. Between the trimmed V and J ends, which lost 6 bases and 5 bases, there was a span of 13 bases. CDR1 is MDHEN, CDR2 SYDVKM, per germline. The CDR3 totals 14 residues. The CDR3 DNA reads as TGTGCCAGCAGCCCTCCGTTATCGACCGGGGAGCTGTTTTTT. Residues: CASSPPLSTGELFF.

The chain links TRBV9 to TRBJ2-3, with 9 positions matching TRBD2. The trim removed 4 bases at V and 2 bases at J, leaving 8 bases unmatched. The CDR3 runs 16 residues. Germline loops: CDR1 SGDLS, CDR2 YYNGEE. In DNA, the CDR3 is TGTGCCAGCAGCTTCCTAGCGGGGCTTACCACAGATACGCAGTATTTT. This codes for CASSFLAGLTTDTQYF.

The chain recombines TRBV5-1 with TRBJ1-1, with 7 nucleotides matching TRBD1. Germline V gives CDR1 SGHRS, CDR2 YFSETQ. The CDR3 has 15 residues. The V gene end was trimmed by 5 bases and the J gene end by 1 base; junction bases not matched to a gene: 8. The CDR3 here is CASRETGSRNTEAFF. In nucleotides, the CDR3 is TGCGCCAGCAGGGAGACAGGGTCTAGGAACACTGAAGCTTTCTTT.

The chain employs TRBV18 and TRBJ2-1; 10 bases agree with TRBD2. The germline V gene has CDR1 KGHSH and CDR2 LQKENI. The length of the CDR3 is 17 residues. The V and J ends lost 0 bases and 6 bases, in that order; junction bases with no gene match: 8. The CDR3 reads CASSPPESLAGANEQFF. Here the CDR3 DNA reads TGTGCCAGCTCACCACCGGAGTCGCTAGCGGGGGCCAATGAGCAGTTCTTC.